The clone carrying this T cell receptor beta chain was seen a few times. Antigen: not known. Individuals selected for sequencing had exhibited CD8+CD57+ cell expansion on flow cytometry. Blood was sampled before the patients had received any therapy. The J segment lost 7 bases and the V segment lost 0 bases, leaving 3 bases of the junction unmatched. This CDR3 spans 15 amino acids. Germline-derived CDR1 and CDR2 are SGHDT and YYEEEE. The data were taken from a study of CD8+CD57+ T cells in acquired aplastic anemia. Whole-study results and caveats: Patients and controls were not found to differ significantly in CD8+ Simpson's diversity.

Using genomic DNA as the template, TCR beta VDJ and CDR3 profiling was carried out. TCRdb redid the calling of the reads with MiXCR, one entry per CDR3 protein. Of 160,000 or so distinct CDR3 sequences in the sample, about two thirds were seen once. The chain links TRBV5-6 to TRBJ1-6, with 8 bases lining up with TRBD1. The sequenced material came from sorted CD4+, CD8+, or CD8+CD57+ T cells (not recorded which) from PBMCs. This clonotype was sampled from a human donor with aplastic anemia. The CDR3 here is CASSLVGTGNSPLHF. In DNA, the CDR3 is TGTGCCAGCAGCTTGGTTGGGACAGGAAATTCACCCCTCCACTTT.